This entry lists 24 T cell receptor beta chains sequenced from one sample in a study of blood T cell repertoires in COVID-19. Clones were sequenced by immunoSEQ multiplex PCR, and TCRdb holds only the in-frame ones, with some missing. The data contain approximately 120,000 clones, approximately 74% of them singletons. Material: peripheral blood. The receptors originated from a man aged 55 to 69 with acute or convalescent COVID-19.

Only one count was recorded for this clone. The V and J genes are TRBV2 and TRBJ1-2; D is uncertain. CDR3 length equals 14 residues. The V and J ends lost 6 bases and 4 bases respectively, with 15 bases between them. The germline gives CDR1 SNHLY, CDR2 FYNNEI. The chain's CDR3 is CASSLKTEVYGYTF. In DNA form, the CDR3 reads TGTGCCAGCAGCCTGAAGACTGAGGTCTATGGCTACACCTTC.

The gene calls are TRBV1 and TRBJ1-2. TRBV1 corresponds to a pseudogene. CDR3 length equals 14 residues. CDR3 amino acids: CTSCRGSINYGYTF. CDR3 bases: TGCACCAGCTGCCGAGGCAGCATAAACTATGGCTACACCTTC.

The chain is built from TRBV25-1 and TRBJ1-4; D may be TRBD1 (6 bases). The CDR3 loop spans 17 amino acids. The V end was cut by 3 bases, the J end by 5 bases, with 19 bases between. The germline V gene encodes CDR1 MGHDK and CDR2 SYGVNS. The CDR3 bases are TGTGCCAGCAGTGATAATGCTGGGACACCCAACAATGAAAAACTGTTTTTT. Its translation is CASSDNAGTPNNEKLFF.

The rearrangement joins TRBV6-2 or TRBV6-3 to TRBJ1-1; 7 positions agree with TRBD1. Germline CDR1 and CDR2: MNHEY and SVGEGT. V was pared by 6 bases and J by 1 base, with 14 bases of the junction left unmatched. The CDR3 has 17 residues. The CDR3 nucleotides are TGTGCCAGCAGCCCTCAGGGGGGACTTATGGGGAACACTGAAGCTTTCTTT. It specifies CASSPQGGLMGNTEAFF.

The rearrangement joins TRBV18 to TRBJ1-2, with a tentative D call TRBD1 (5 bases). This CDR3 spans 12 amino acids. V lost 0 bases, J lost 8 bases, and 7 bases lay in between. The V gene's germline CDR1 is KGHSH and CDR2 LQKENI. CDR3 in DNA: TGTGCCAGCTCACCACCAGGGGTCGGCTACACCTTC. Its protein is CASSPPGVGYTF.

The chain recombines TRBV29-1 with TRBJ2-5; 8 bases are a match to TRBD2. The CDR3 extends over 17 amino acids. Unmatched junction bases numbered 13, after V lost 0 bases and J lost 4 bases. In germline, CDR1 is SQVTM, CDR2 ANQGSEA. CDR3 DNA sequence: TGCAGCGTTGAAGAAGGCCTAGCGGGCCTATGGGGAGAGACCCAGTACTTC. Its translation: CSVEEGLAGLWGETQYF.

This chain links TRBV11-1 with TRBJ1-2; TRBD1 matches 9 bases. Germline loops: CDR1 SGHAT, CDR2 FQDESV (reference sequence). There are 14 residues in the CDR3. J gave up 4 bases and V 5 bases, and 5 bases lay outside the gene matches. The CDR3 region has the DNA TGTGCCAGCAGCCCGGACAGGGGCGGCTATGGCTACACCTTC. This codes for CASSPDRGGYGYTF.

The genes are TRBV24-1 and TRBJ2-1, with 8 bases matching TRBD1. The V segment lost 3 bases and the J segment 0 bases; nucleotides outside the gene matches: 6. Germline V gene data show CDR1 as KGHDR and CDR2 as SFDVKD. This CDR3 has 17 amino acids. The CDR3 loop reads CATSDGQGRVSYNEQFF. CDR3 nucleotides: TGTGCCACCAGTGATGGACAGGGCCGGGTCTCCTACAATGAGCAGTTCTTC.

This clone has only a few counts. CDR3 sequence: CASSTEGTGRRVAFF. CDR3 nucleotides: TGTGCCAGCAGCACGGAAGGGACAGGCCGACGGGTTGCGTTCTTT. This sequence joins TRBV7-2 and TRBJ1-1; 8 bases line up with TRBD1. In germline, CDR1 is SGHTA, CDR2 FQGNSA. CDR3 length equals 15 residues. The V gene end was trimmed by 5 bases and the J gene end by 14 bases; junction bases not matched to a gene: 19.

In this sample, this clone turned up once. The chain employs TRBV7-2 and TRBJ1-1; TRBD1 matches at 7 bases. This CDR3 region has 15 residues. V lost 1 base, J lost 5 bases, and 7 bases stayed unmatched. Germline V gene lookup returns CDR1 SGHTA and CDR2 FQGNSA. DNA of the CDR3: TGTGCCAGCAGCTTAGAGACCTCCAGGGGGACTGAAGCTTTCTTT. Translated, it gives CASSLETSRGTEAFF.

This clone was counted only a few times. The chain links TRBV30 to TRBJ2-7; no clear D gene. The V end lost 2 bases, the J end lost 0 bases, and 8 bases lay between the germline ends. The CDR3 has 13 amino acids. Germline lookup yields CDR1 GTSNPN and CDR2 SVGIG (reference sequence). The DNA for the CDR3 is TGTGCCTGGAGTTCAGGCACCTCCTACGAGCAGTACTTC. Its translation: CAWSSGTSYEQYF.

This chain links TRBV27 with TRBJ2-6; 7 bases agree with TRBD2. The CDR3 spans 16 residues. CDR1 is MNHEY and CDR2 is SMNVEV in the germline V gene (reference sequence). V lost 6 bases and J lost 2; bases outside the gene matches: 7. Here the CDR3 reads CASSVWEGAGANVLTF. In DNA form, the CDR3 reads TGTGCCAGCAGCGTGTGGGAGGGCGCTGGGGCCAACGTCCTGACTTTC. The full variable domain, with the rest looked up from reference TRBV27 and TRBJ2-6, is EAQVTQNPRYLITVTGKKLTVTCSQNMNHEYMSWYRQDPGLGLRQIYYSMNVEVTDKGDVPEGYKVSRKEKRNFPLILESPSPNQTSLYFCASSVWEGAGANVLTFGAGSRLTVL.

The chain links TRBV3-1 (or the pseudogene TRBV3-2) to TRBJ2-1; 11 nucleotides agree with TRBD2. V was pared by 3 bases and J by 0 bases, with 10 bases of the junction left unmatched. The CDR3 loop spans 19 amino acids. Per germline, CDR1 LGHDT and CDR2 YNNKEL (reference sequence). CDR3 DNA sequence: TGTGCCAGCAGCCATTGGAGTAGCGGGGGGGCGGGCTCCTACAATGAGCAGTTCTTC. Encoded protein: CASSHWSSGGAGSYNEQFF.

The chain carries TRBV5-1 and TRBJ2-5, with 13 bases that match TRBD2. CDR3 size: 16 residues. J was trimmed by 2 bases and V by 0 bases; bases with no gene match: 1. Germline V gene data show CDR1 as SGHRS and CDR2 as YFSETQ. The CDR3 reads CASSLGTSGRQETQYF. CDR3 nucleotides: TGCGCCAGCAGCTTGGGGACTAGCGGGAGACAAGAGACCCAGTACTTC.

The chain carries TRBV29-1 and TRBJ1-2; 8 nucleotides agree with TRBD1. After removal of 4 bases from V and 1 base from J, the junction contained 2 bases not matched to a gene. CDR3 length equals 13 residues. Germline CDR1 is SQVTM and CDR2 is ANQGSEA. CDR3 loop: CSVGTGINYGYTF. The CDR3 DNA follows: TGCAGCGTTGGGACAGGGATTAACTATGGCTACACCTTC.

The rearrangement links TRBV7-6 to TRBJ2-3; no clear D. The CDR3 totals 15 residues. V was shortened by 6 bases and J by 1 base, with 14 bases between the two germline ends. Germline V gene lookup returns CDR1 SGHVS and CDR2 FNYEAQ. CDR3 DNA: TGTGCCAGCAGTCCGACTCCCCTGCGCACAGATACGCAGTATTTT. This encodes CASSPTPLRTDTQYF.

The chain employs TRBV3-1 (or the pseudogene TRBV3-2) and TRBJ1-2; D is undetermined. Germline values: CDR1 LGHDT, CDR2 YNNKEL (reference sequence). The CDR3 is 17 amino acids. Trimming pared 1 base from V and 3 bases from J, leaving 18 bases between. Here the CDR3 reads CASSQVSGSNLDYGYTF. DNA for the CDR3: TGTGCCAGCAGCCAAGTTTCAGGTTCTAACTTAGACTATGGCTACACCTTC.

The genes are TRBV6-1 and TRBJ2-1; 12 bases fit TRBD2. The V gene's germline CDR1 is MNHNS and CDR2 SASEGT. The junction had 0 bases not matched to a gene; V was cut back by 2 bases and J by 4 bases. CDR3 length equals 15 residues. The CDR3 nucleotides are TGTGCCAGCAGTGAACTAGCGGGGGGGTACAATGAGCAGTTCTTC. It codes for CASSELAGGYNEQFF.

The CDR3: CASSPSTGVIEQFF. CDR3 in DNA: TGCGCCAGCAGCCCCTCAACAGGGGTCATCGAGCAGTTCTTC. The V gene is TRBV4-1, the J gene TRBJ2-1; TRBD1 matches 7 bases. The CDR3 contains 14 residues. The V and J ends lost 4 bases and 10 bases, in that order; junction bases with no gene match: 10. Germline lookup yields CDR1 MGHRA and CDR2 YSYEKL.

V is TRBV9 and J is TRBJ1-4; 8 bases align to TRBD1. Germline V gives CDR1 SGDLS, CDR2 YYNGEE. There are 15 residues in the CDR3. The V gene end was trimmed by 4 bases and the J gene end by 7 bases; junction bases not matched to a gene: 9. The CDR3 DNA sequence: TGTGCCAGCAGCTCCGGACAGGGAGGGAGTGAAAAACTGTTTTTT. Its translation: CASSSGQGGSEKLFF.

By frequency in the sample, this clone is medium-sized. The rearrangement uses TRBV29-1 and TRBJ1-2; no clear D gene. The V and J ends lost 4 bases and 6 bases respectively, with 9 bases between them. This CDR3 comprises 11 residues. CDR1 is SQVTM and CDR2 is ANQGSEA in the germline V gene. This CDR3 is CSVGAENGYTF. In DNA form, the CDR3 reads TGCAGCGTTGGGGCCGAAAATGGCTACACCTTC.

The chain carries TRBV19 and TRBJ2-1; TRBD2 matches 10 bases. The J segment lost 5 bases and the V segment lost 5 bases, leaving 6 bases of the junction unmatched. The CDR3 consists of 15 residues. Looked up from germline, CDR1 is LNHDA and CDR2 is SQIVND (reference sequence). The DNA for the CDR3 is TGTGCCAGTAGTGAGCTAGCGGGAGTTAACAATGAGCAGTTCTTC. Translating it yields CASSELAGVNNEQFF.

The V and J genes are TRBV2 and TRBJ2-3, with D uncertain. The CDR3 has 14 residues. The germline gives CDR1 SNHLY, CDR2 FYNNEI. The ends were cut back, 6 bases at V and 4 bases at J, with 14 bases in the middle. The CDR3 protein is CASSPGRYPDTQYF. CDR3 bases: TGTGCCAGCAGCCCCGGCAGGTACCCAGATACGCAGTATTTT.

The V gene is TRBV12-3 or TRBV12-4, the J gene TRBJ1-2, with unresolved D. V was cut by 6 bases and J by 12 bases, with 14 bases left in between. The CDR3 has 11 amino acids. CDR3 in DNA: TGTGCCAGCAGGTCACTTATGAGGGACACCTTC. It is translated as CASRSLMRDTF.